This T cell receptor beta chain was sequenced in a study of blood T cells in healthy people across ages. Background on the study: Template switching captured about one barcoded beta molecule per two T cells.

PCR was performed a second time for roughly 7 to 12 cycles using a sample-barcoded 5' primer and a J-beta primer mix. TCRdb re-analysed the 5' RACE reads in MiXCR, keeping a single row per CDR3 protein. The table records some 900,000 distinct CDR3 sequences, under 50% of them present only once. CDR1 is MNHNY, CDR2 SVGAGI, per germline (reference sequence). V was cut by 6 bases and J by 5 bases, with 17 bases left in between. The CDR3 contains 15 residues. The sequence was obtained from a man aged 25-40 years in good health. Sequencing was performed on blood. This rearrangement joins TRBV6-6 to TRBJ2-1; TRBD1 might be the D (6 bases). CDR3 nucleotide sequence: TGTGCCAGCAGGCAACCGGGACACGAGAACAATGAGCAGTTCTTC. This codes for CASRQPGHENNEQFF.